Listed here are 15 T cell receptor beta chains from one sample, sequenced in a study of PD-L1 blockade in urothelial cancer. Time point reported: peripheral blood 6 weeks after treatment start. Clones were sequenced by immunoSEQ multiplex PCR, and TCRdb holds only the in-frame ones, with some missing. This table holds some 110,000 clones, approximately 89% found once. The sample consisted of PBMCs, taken around atezolizumab (anti-PD-L1) treatment. The receptors derive from a man in his sixties with urothelial cancer.

This chain joins TRBV6-6 and TRBJ2-5; maybe TRBD2 (6 bases). Per the germline V gene, CDR1 is MNHNY and CDR2 is SVGAGI (reference sequence). The CDR3 runs 15 residues. V lost 4 bases, J lost 5 bases, and 17 bases lay in between. The CDR3 DNA follows: TGTGCCAGCAGTTGGGGGGACCGACGGGGTGAGACCCAGTACTTC. Amino acids: CASSWGDRRGETQYF.

This chain links TRBV5-6 with TRBJ2-5; 7 nucleotides line up with TRBD1. Germline V gives CDR1 SGHDT, CDR2 YYEEEE. Trimming cost V 5 bases and J 2 bases; bases outside gene matches: 3. The CDR3 covers 13 residues. The CDR3 sequence: CASSFRGQETQYF. The CDR3 coding sequence is TGTGCCAGCAGTTTCAGGGGGCAAGAGACCCAGTACTTC.

V and J are TRBV6-1 and TRBJ1-1, with no clear D. Trimming shortened V by 7 bases and J by 4 bases, and 13 bases separated the two germline ends. There are 13 residues in the CDR3. Germline V gene lookup returns CDR1 MNHNS and CDR2 SASEGT. CDR3 nucleotides: TGTGCCAGCAAGGTGGGCCCGGTCACTGAAGCTTTCTTT. As protein: CASKVGPVTEAFF.

V and J are TRBV10-2 and TRBJ2-1, with 7 positions matching TRBD1. Germline CDR1 is WSHSY and CDR2 is SAAADI. The CDR3 length is 14 residues. The trim removed 3 bases at V and 7 bases at J, leaving 6 bases unmatched. The DNA for the CDR3 is TGCGCCAGCAGTGAAATAGGGGGCATTAATGAGCAGTTCTTC. It is translated as CASSEIGGINEQFF.

Only one count was recorded for this clone. J is TRBJ1-4 and V is TRBV30, with D unclear. Trimming removed 0 bases at V and 8 bases at J, with 10 bases between. The CDR3 has 13 residues. Per the germline V gene, CDR1 is GTSNPN and CDR2 is SVGIG (reference sequence). The CDR3 DNA is TGTGCCTGGAGTGTACTAATTCAGGAAAAACTGTTTTTT. It yields the protein CAWSVLIQEKLFF.

The rearrangement uses TRBV7-9 and TRBJ2-5, with 15 positions matching TRBD2. CDR1 SEHNR and CDR2 FQNEAQ come from the germline V gene (reference sequence). Unmatched junction bases numbered 7, after V lost 2 bases and J lost 6 bases. CDR3 size: 17 residues. For the CDR3, the DNA is TGTGCCAGCAGCTTAAGCTCCGGGACTAGCGGGGGGAAGACCCAGTACTTC. It is translated as CASSLSSGTSGGKTQYF.

This chain uses TRBV7-2 with TRBJ2-3; TRBD2 aligns across 7 bases. Germline V lookup: CDR1 SGHTA, CDR2 FQGNSA. Trimming at V came to 2 bases and at J to 3 bases, leaving 5 bases not matched to a gene. This CDR3 is built from 15 residues. The CDR3: CASSLPGGGTDTQYF. CDR3 sequence (DNA): TGTGCCAGCAGCTTACCGGGGGGTGGGACAGATACGCAGTATTTT. The full variable domain, rest sourced from reference TRBV7-2 and TRBJ2-3, is GAGVSQSPSNKVTEKGKDVELRCDPISGHTALYWYRQSLGQGLEFLIYFQGNSAPDKSGLPSDRFSAERTGGSVSTLTIQRTQQEDSAVYLCASSLPGGGTDTQYFGPGTRLTVL.

The chain combines TRBV6-1 with TRBJ2-6, with D tentatively TRBD2 (6 bases). With 3 bases removed from V and 0 bases from J, the gap between germline ends came to 12 bases. Germline CDR1 and CDR2: MNHNS and SASEGT. The CDR3 consists of 17 residues. The CDR3 sequence: CASSDQTGLSGANVLTF. The CDR3 nucleotides are TGTGCCAGCAGTGACCAGACGGGACTCTCTGGGGCCAACGTCCTGACTTTC.

CDR3 protein: CASSQARSGETQYF. For the CDR3, the DNA is TGTGCCAGCAGCCAAGCGAGGTCAGGGGAGACCCAGTACTTC. The V gene is TRBV4-2, the J gene TRBJ2-5; D may be TRBD1 (5 bases). Trimming cost V 1 base and J 5 bases, with 11 bases left between them. The CDR3 is 14 amino acids. Germline CDR1 is LGHNA and CDR2 is YNFKEQ.

The gene calls are TRBV5-1 and TRBJ1-2, with a weak D call TRBD1 (5 bases). This CDR3 has 15 amino acids. Trimming took 2 bases from V and 6 from J, leaving 17 bases between them. Germline V lookup: CDR1 SGHRS, CDR2 YFSETQ. CDR3 in DNA: TGCGCCAGCAGCTTTACGCAGGGTCTGGTTAATGGCTACACCTTC. Translated, it gives CASSFTQGLVNGYTF.

The gene calls are TRBV5-1 and TRBJ2-7, with 10 bases matching TRBD1. Germline V CDR1 and CDR2: SGHRS, YFSETQ. The CDR3 totals 17 residues. V gave up 3 bases and J gave up 2 bases; unmatched junction bases: 11. DNA of the CDR3: TGCGCCAGCAGCTCCTGGCTCGGGACAGGGGACCCCTACGAGCAGTACTTC. Protein product: CASSSWLGTGDPYEQYF.

This clone was detected only once. The chain is built from TRBV7-9 and TRBJ2-7; TRBD2 agrees at 10 bases. The CDR3 covers 15 residues. Trimming at V came to 5 bases and at J to 8 bases, leaving 12 bases not matched to a gene. Germline CDR1 SEHNR, CDR2 FQNEAQ (reference sequence). CDR3 bases: TGTGCCAGCAGCAAGGTTACTAGCGGGAATACGAAGCAGTACTTC. The encoded protein is CASSKVTSGNTKQYF.

The rearrangement joins TRBV5-1 to TRBJ2-5, with 8 bases lining up with TRBD2. The CDR3 totals 15 residues. Germline CDR1 SGHRS, CDR2 YFSETQ. With V trimmed by 0 bases and J by 2 bases, 3 bases remained unmatched. CDR3 DNA sequence: TGCGCCAGCAGCTTGGAATCTAGCGGGCAAGAGACCCAGTACTTC. Protein sequence: CASSLESSGQETQYF.

The CDR3 nucleotides are TGCAGCGCCAGCGGTCGGGGGAGACGCACCAGCACAGATACGCAGTATTTT. This codes for CSASGRGRRTSTDTQYF. The gene calls are TRBV29-1 and TRBJ2-3; weak D call: TRBD2 (6 bases). The length of the CDR3 is 17 residues. V was clipped by 7 bases and J by 0 bases, with 23 bases between them. The germline gives CDR1 SQVTM, CDR2 ANQGSEA.

The chain links TRBV7-9 to TRBJ2-1; 15 bases map to TRBD2. Per germline, CDR1 SEHNR and CDR2 FQNEAQ (reference sequence). CDR3 length: 18 residues. J lost 5 bases, V lost 5 bases, and 10 bases had no gene match. CDR3 protein: CASSPGLAGGPVHNEQFF. The CDR3 DNA reads TGTGCCAGCAGCCCCGGACTAGCGGGGGGGCCGGTCCACAATGAGCAGTTCTTC.